This T cell receptor (beta chain) emerged from a study of T cell responses to AZD1222 COVID-19 vaccine. The protocol was immunoSEQ multiplex PCR, while the TCRdb copy is restricted to in-frame clones and leaves out a portion. This table has tens of thousands of clones, approximately 90% appearing once. The CDR3 has 12 residues. V lost 4 bases and J 7 bases, leaving 10 bases between the germline ends. The germline CDR1 and CDR2 sequences are LNHDA and SQIVND (reference sequence). Study-wide points: Researchers report vaccine-associated CD4 TCRs spanning spike, with dominance at 160-218 and 743-854.

This clone was observed a few times. Its antigen remains unidentified. This rearrangement joins TRBV19 to TRBJ1-2; D remains ambiguous. This receptor was identified in an adult who received the AZD1222 COVID-19 vaccine. Sequenced here: peripheral blood, sampled 28 days after the second AZD1222 dose. CDR3 amino acids: CASSTTLSGYTF. As DNA, the CDR3 is TGTGCCAGTAGTACCACCTTAAGTGGCTACACCTTC.